This T cell receptor (beta chain) is drawn from a study of response to subunit inactivated influenza vaccine. TCRdb fed the RT-PCR reads into MiXCR, producing one record per CDR3 protein. The table lists 650,000 to 800,000 distinct CDR3 sequences, approximately 15% of them singletons. Germline loops: CDR1 DFQATT, CDR2 SNEGSKA (reference sequence). There are 16 residues in the CDR3. The V and J ends lost 0 bases and 8 bases, in that order; junction bases with no gene match: 13. The chain carries TRBV20-1 and TRBJ2-1; 7 bases are a match to TRBD2. This TCR came from a man aged 45-65 years who received an inactivated influenza vaccine. This material consisted of PBMCs from blood, taken about 14 days before vaccination. The CDR3 nucleotides read TGCAGTGCTAGAGATAGCGGCTCGAGCGGGACCTATGAGCAGTTCTTC. Translating gives CSARDSGSSGTYEQFF.